The next 8 T cell receptor beta chains were all read from a single sample in a study of T cell changes during pregnancy in multiple sclerosis. Produced via immunoSEQ multiplex PCR; TCRdb's table is partial and in-frame only. Among more than 30,000 clones, 70% to 90% were seen once, and the ten largest hold 0.55% to 0.7%. Specimen: CD4+ T cells from peripheral blood mononuclear cells, collected before pregnancy. Source of these receptors: a female donor with multiple sclerosis, enrolled in a pregnancy study.

The chain joins TRBV7-6 to TRBJ2-5, with 9 bases aligning to TRBD1. J gave up 5 bases and V 5 bases, and 18 bases lay outside the gene matches. Germline CDR1 is SGHVS and CDR2 is FNYEAQ. The CDR3 sequence is 18 residues long. The CDR3 coding sequence is TGTGCCAGCAGCCCGATTCGGGGGGACAGGGCGGTAGGGGAGACCCAGTACTTC. It is translated as CASSPIRGDRAVGETQYF.

The sample holds one count of this clone. The genes are TRBV2 and TRBJ1-5; 7 nucleotides line up with TRBD1. The V gene's germline CDR1 is SNHLY and CDR2 FYNNEI. The trim removed 3 bases at V and 2 bases at J, leaving 1 base unmatched. This CDR3 has 14 residues. The chain's CDR3 is CASSEQGGNQPQHF. The DNA for the CDR3 is TGTGCCAGCAGTGAGCAGGGGGGCAATCAGCCCCAGCATTTT.

The V gene is TRBV7-3, the J gene TRBJ2-3; 9 bases map to TRBD2. The germline gives CDR1 SGHTA, CDR2 FQGTGA. The CDR3 extends over 16 amino acids. V shed 1 base, J shed 6 bases, and the junction held 8 bases outside the gene matches. The CDR3: CASSLNAGGPRDTQYF. CDR3 sequence (DNA): TGTGCCAGCAGCTTAAATGCGGGGGGGCCGAGGGATACGCAGTATTTT.

The chain combines TRBV4-2 with TRBJ2-1, with 9 bases matching TRBD2. The CDR3 has 16 amino acids. Germline lookup yields CDR1 LGHNA and CDR2 YNFKEQ. V lost 1 base and J lost 3; bases outside the gene matches: 4. CDR3 nucleotide sequence: TGTGCCAGCAGCCAAGTTGGCGGGGGGGGCTACAATGAGCAGTTCTTC. Encoded protein: CASSQVGGGGYNEQFF.

The V gene is TRBV19, the J gene TRBJ2-7; 8 bases are a match to TRBD2. Unmatched junction bases numbered 8, after V lost 6 bases and J lost 7 bases. The CDR3 is made up of 13 amino acids. The germline V gene has CDR1 LNHDA and CDR2 SQIVND (reference sequence). CDR3 in amino acids: CASSLDPGGEQYF. The CDR3 DNA follows: TGTGCCAGTAGCTTGGACCCGGGGGGGGAGCAGTACTTC.

The rearrangement joins TRBV11-2 to TRBJ2-1; either TRBD1 or TRBD2 may fit D (5 bases each). This CDR3 is 15 amino acids long. Per germline, CDR1 SGHAT and CDR2 FQNNGV. V shed 5 bases and J shed 2 bases, with 13 bases lying between them. In DNA form, the CDR3 reads TGTGCCAGCAGCCTAGGGGCCGGGGCCTACAATGAGCAGTTCTTC. It encodes CASSLGAGAYNEQFF.

V and J are TRBV5-1 and TRBJ1-2; possible D gene TRBD1, 6 bases. Trimming left V 2 bases short and J 8 bases short, with 13 bases between. This CDR3 region has 13 residues. Germline V gene data show CDR1 as SGHRS and CDR2 as YFSETQ. CDR3 in amino acids: CASSFSYQGGYTF. The CDR3 nucleotides are TGCGCCAGCAGCTTCTCCTACCAGGGGGGCTACACCTTC.

The V gene is TRBV10-3, the J gene TRBJ2-3, with 10 bases lining up with TRBD2. Germline lookup yields CDR1 ENHRY and CDR2 SYGVKD. After removal of 6 bases from V and 4 bases from J, the junction contained 7 bases not matched to a gene. The CDR3 covers 15 residues. This CDR3 is CAIRDLLAGSDTQYF. CDR3 DNA sequence: TGTGCCATCAGGGACCTACTAGCGGGGTCAGATACGCAGTATTTT.